A single sample is the source of the 2 T cell receptor beta chains below, sequenced in a study of shared clonotypes between healthy human individuals. TCRdb's copy holds only in-frame clones and misses some; the assay was immunoSEQ multiplex PCR. The sample contains approximately 2,000,000 clones, 85% to 95% of which appear only once. Specimen: naive CD4+ T cells from PBMCs. Subset reported: CD45RA+ positively selected. Source of these receptors: a man younger than 30 in good health. Some clones in this sample may be carry-over from other donors' samples.

This sequence joins TRBV4-1 and TRBJ2-1; tentatively, D is TRBD2 (7 bases). The CDR3 runs 17 residues. CDR1 and CDR2 from the germline V gene are MGHRA and YSYEKL. V lost 1 base and J lost 1, with 14 bases in between. The CDR3 loop reads CASSQGLKGGSYNEQFF. CDR3 nucleotide sequence: TGCGCCAGCAGCCAAGGACTCAAGGGGGGGTCCTACAATGAGCAGTTCTTC.

This chain uses TRBV28 with TRBJ2-1; TRBD1 might be the D (6 bases). Germline V gene lookup returns CDR1 MDHEN and CDR2 SYDVKM. With 5 bases removed from V and 4 bases from J, the gap between germline ends came to 9 bases. The CDR3 runs 13 residues. This CDR3 is CASSRDRYNEQFF. In DNA, the CDR3 is TGTGCCAGCAGTCGAGACAGGTACAATGAGCAGTTCTTC.